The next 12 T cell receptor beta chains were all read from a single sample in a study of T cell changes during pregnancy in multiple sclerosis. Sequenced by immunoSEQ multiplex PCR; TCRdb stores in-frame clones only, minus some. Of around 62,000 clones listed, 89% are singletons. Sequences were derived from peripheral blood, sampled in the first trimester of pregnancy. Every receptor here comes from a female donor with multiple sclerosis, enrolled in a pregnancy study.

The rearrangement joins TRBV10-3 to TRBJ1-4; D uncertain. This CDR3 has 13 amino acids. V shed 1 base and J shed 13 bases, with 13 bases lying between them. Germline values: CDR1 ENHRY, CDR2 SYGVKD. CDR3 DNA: TGTGCCATCAGTGAGTTATCGAGGGAGTCACTGTTTTTT. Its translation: CAISELSRESLFF.

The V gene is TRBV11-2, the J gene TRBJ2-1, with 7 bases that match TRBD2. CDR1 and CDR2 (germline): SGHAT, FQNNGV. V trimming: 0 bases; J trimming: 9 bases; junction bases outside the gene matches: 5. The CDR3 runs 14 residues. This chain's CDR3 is CASSLDLGGFEQFF. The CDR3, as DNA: TGTGCCAGCAGCTTAGATCTGGGGGGGTTTGAGCAGTTCTTC.

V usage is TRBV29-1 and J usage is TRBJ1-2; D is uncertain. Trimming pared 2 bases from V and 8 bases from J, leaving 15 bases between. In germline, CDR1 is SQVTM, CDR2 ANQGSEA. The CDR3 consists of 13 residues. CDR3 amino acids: CSVETTGSWGYTF. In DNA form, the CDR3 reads TGCAGCGTTGAAACGACGGGGTCCTGGGGCTACACCTTC.

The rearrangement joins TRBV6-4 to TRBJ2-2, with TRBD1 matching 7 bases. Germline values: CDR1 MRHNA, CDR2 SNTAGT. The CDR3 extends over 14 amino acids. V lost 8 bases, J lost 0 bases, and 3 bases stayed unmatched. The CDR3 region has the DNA TGTGCCAGCCAGGGACAGACGAACACCGGGGAGCTGTTTTTT. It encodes CASQGQTNTGELFF.

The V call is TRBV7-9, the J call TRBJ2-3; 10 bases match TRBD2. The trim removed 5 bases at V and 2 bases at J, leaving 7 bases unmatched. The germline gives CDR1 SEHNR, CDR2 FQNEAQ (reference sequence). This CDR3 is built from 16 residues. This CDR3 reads CASSVASGGPTDTQYF. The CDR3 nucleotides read TGTGCCAGCAGCGTCGCTAGCGGGGGCCCCACAGATACGCAGTATTTT.

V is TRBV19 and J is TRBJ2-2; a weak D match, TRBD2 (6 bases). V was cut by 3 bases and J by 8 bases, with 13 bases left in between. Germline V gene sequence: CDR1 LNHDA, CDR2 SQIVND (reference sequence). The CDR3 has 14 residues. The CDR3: CASSIVAELGELFF. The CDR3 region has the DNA TGTGCCAGTAGTATCGTAGCGGAGCTTGGGGAGCTGTTTTTT.

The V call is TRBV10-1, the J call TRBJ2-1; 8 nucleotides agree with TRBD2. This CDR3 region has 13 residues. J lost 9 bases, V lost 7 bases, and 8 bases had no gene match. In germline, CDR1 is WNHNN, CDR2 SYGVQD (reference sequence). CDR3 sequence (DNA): TGCGCCAGCAAGGCTAGCGGGCAAGGTGAGCAGTTCTTC. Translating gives CASKASGQGEQFF.

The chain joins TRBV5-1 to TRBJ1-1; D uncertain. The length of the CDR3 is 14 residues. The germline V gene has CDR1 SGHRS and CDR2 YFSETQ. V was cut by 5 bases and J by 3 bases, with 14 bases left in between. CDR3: CASSVSFGDTEAFF. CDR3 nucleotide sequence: TGCGCCAGCAGTGTGAGTTTCGGGGACACTGAAGCTTTCTTT. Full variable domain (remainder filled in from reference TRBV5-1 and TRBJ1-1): KAGVTQTPRYLIKTRGQQVTLSCSPISGHRSVSWYQQTPGQGLQFLFEYFSETQRNKGNFPGRFSGRQFSNSRSEMNVSTLELGDSALYLCASSVSFGDTEAFFGQGTRLTVV.

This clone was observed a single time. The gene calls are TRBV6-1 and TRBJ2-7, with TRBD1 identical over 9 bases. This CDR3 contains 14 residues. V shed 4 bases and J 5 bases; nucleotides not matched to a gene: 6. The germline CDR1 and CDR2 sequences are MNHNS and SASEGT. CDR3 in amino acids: CASSVQGALHEQYF. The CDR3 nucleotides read TGTGCCAGCAGTGTACAGGGGGCCCTCCACGAGCAGTACTTC.

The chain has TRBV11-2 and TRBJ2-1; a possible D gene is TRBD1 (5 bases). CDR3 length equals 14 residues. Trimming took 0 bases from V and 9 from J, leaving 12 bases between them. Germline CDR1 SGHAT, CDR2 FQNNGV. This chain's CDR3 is CASSLDRWGSEQFF. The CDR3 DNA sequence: TGTGCCAGCAGCTTAGATCGGTGGGGCTCTGAGCAGTTCTTC.

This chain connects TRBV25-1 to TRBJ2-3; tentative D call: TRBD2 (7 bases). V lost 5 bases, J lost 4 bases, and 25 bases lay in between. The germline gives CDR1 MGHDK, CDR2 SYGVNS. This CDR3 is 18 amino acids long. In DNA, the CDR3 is TGTGCCAGCAGTCTACCTGGACGGGGGGCGGGGAGCCCAGATACGCAGTATTTT. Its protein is CASSLPGRGAGSPDTQYF.

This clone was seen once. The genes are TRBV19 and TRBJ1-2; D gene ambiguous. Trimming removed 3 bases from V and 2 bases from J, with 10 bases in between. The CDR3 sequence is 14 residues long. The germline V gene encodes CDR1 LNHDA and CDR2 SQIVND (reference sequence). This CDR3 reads CASSIFDSNYGYTF. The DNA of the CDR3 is TGTGCCAGTAGTATTTTCGATAGCAACTATGGCTACACCTTC.